This TCR beta chain was documented in a study of blood T cell repertoires in COVID-19. Study context: Some COVID-19 samples were acute and others convalescent; all came from the United States, Italy and Spain. PBMCs, B-cell-depleted T cells, or T cells were the source of the cDNA or gDNA that made up the material.

From germline, CDR1 is MNHEY and CDR2 SVGEGT. Trimming stripped 2 bases from V and 9 bases from J, with 8 bases between. The length of the CDR3 is 12 residues. In the study's own analysis: Reference gene primer amplification yielded estimated nucleated cell counts. The table came from immunoSEQ multiplex PCR; TCRdb's copy has only in-frame clones and leaves some out. V and J calls and clone size are those listed in that table; D and trimming were worked out from the DNA. The data hold roughly 98,000 clones, with roughly 92% observed a single time. V is TRBV6-2 or TRBV6-3 and J is TRBJ2-1, with D hard to call. Material for sequencing was peripheral blood. This clonotype originated in an older woman with active COVID-19. The CDR3 reads CASSYGSSEQFF. CDR3 coding DNA: TGTGCCAGCAGTTACGGCTCAAGTGAGCAGTTCTTC.